The present T cell receptor (beta chain) was sequenced within a study of control samples from healthy donors and cancer patients. CDR3 length: 19 amino acids. The ends were cut back, 5 bases at V and 0 bases at J, with 22 bases in the middle. CDR1 and CDR2 (germline): SGHNT, YENEEA. This clone was recorded only once. Assay: immunoSEQ multiplex PCR; the TCRdb copy retains only in-frame clones and omits some. The profile shows 75,000 to 100,000 clones, 80% to 95% of them singletons. The clonotype originates from a human donor in good health. The donor label of this sample is uncertain. The sequencing sample was made of blood. The genes are TRBV11-3 and TRBJ2-2; a possible D gene is TRBD2 (7 bases). Written as DNA, the CDR3 is TGTGCCAGCAGCCCCGGGTTGCCAGGGGACTATTCGAACACCGGGGAGCTGTTTTTT. Amino acids: CASSPGLPGDYSNTGELFF.